This passage covers 8 T cell receptor beta chains from one sample sequenced in a study of read filtering for tumor transcriptome and immune sequencing. Molecular barcoded adaptors covering alpha/delta and beta/gamma chains were used on around 370 ng RNA. TCRdb independently ran MiXCR on the reads; one entry per CDR3 protein. The table lists over 40,000 distinct CDR3 sequences, roughly 12% of them singletons. The specimen sequenced was a population of CD138-negative cells sorted from bone marrow. Receptor source: a donor at least 40 years old with multiple myeloma.

This clonotype was seen at least ten times. The genes are TRBV7-2 and TRBJ2-1; 7 bases fit TRBD2. With 3 bases clipped from V and 1 base from J, the junction kept 0 bases outside the gene matches. This CDR3 is 14 amino acids long. CDR1 is SGHTA, CDR2 FQGNSA, per germline. CDR3 sequence reads: CASSFGGSYNEQFF. CDR3 coding DNA: TGTGCCAGCAGCTTCGGGGGGTCCTACAATGAGCAGTTCTTC.

This clonotype was detected a few times. A far bigger clonotype differs at one base, so this is likely a read error. V gene TRBV28 combines with J gene TRBJ2-1; D may correspond to TRBD1 or TRBD2 (5 bases each). V was shortened by 8 bases and J by 10 bases, with 12 bases between the two germline ends. The CDR3 runs to 11 residues. Germline V gene data show CDR1 as MDHEN and CDR2 as SYDVKM. The CDR3 coding sequence is TGTGCCAGCGGGCCCGGGGACGAGCAGTTCTTC. Encoded protein: CASGPGDEQFF. Full variable domain (remainder filled in from reference TRBV28 and TRBJ2-1): DVKVTQSSRYLVKRTGEKVFLECVQDMDHENMFWYRQDPGLGLRLIYFSYDVKMKEKGDIPEGYSVSREKKERFSLILESASTNQTSMYLCASGPGDEQFFGPGTRLTVL.

At least ten counts were recorded for this clonotype. The rearrangement uses TRBV19 and TRBJ2-7, with D possibly TRBD2 on 6 matching bases. This CDR3 comprises 13 residues. Germline V CDR1 and CDR2: LNHDA, SQIVND (reference sequence). Trimming removed 9 bases at V and 1 base at J, with 13 bases between. In nucleotides, the CDR3 is TGTGCCAGCGCTGCGGGGCTGTCCTACGAGCAGTACTTC. It encodes CASAAGLSYEQYF.

There are many counts of this clonotype. This chain connects TRBV7-9 to TRBJ1-1; D unresolved. The CDR3 has 13 amino acids. Trimming took 1 base from V and 5 from J, leaving 8 bases between them. Germline CDR1 and CDR2: SEHNR and FQNEAQ (reference sequence). DNA of the CDR3: TGTGCCAGCAGCTTAGTTTCGTGGACTGAAGCTTTCTTT. As protein: CASSLVSWTEAFF.

This clonotype was seen ten or more times. The chain's CDR3 is CAWSDVDTSSGANVLTF. The CDR3 region has the DNA TGTGCCTGGAGTGACGTGGACACGTCCTCTGGGGCCAACGTCCTGACTTTC. This rearrangement joins TRBV30 to TRBJ2-6; perhaps TRBD1 as D (5 bases). The CDR3 has 17 amino acids. The germline CDR1 and CDR2 sequences are GTSNPN and SVGIG (reference sequence). V was cut by 1 base and J by 0 bases, with 13 bases left in between.

This clonotype was observed many times. V is TRBV12-3 or TRBV12-4 and J is TRBJ2-2; D is unresolved. V was clipped by 3 bases and J by 5 bases, with 10 bases between them. CDR3 length: 14 residues. The CDR3 reads CASSLRQITGELFF. DNA for the CDR3: TGTGCCAGCAGTTTGCGTCAGATAACCGGGGAGCTGTTTTTT.

With respect to this clonotype: A much bigger clone sits one base away, suggesting this may be a read error. The rearrangement joins TRBV3-1 to TRBJ1-2; D perhaps matches TRBD1 (5 bases). In germline, CDR1 is LGHDT, CDR2 YNNKEL (reference sequence). The CDR3 totals 13 residues. The CDR3 coding sequence is TGTGCCTGCAGCCAAGGGACCGGGTATGGCTACACCTTC. Protein: CACSQGTGYGYTF.

This clonotype was seen many times. The genes are TRBV28 and TRBJ2-3; maybe TRBD2 (6 bases). From germline, CDR1 is MDHEN and CDR2 SYDVKM. There are 15 residues in the CDR3. Trimming cost V 2 bases and J 2 bases, with 11 bases left between them. The CDR3 sequence: CASSLGGTSTDTQYF. For the CDR3, the DNA is TGTGCCAGCAGTTTAGGCGGGACCTCCACAGATACGCAGTATTTT.